Below, 27 T cell receptor beta chains from the same sample are listed, as sequenced in a study of blood T cell repertoires in COVID-19. The repertoire was sequenced with immunoSEQ multiplex PCR; TCRdb's copy has only in-frame clones and lacks some. The sample holds some 290,000 clones, 90% seen once. Sequences were obtained from peripheral blood. The receptors were gathered from a woman aged 40 to 50 with COVID-19, enrolled during active disease.

V is TRBV27 and J is TRBJ1-2, with TRBD1 as a possible D gene (5 bases). V was cut by 6 bases and J by 1 base, with 12 bases left in between. CDR1 MNHEY and CDR2 SMNVEV come from the germline V gene (reference sequence). This CDR3 is 14 amino acids long. The CDR3, as DNA: TGTGCCAGCAGCTGGACACCTCGTAACTATGGCTACACCTTC. Its protein is CASSWTPRNYGYTF.

CDR3 coding DNA: TGTGCCAGCAGCGTAGAGGCGGCCCCTGGAAACACCATATATTTT. It encodes CASSVEAAPGNTIYF. The rearrangement joins TRBV9 to TRBJ1-3; D unresolved. Trimming left V 0 bases short and J 2 bases short, with 9 bases between. Germline V CDR1 and CDR2: SGDLS, YYNGEE. There are 15 residues in the CDR3. Looking up the rest from reference TRBV9 and TRBJ1-3 gives the full variable domain: DSGVTQTPKHLITATGQRVTLRCSPRSGDLSVYWYQQSLDQGLQFLIQYYNGEERAKGNILERFSAQQFPDLHSELNLSSLELGDSALYFCASSVEAAPGNTIYFGEGSWLTVV.

There are a few counts of this clone. The rearrangement uses TRBV30 and TRBJ1-2; 8 nucleotides match TRBD1. The germline V gene encodes CDR1 GTSNPN and CDR2 SVGIG (reference sequence). There are 15 residues in the CDR3. J lost 4 bases, V lost 1 base, and 8 bases had no gene match. The DNA for the CDR3 is TGTGCCTGGAGTGCCGGGACAGGAGCATCCTATGGCTACACCTTC. Translation gives CAWSAGTGASYGYTF.

In DNA form, the CDR3 reads TGTGCCAGCAGGGGGGGACGGGAGAATCAGCCCCAGCATTTT. Protein sequence: CASRGGRENQPQHF. The V call is TRBV2, the J call TRBJ1-5, with TRBD1 as a possible D gene (5 bases). The V end lost 6 bases, the J end lost 4 bases, and 13 bases lay between the germline ends. The CDR3 runs 14 residues. CDR1 and CDR2 (germline): SNHLY, FYNNEI.

V is TRBV2 and J is TRBJ1-1, with D hard to call. Germline V gives CDR1 SNHLY, CDR2 FYNNEI. Trimming removed 7 bases at V and 0 bases at J, with 9 bases between. This CDR3 region has 13 residues. CDR3 in amino acids: CASTKQVNTEAFF. As DNA, the CDR3 is TGTGCCAGCACTAAGCAAGTGAACACTGAAGCTTTCTTT.

The chain employs TRBV7-2 and TRBJ2-7, with D maybe TRBD2 (6 bases). Trimming left V 1 base short and J 0 bases short, with 10 bases between. The CDR3 spans 15 residues. Germline CDR1 reads SGHTA; CDR2 reads FQGNSA. The CDR3 region is CASSLVQDYSYEQYF. CDR3 coding DNA: TGTGCCAGCAGCTTAGTTCAGGACTACTCCTACGAGCAGTACTTC.

To note about this clone: This specimen includes other DNA sequences encoding the same CDR3. V usage is TRBV19 and J usage is TRBJ1-5; D may be TRBD1 (5 bases). The germline gives CDR1 LNHDA, CDR2 SQIVND (reference sequence). The CDR3 spans 13 residues. Trimming cost V 1 base and J 6 bases, with 7 bases left between them. The DNA of the CDR3 is TGTGCCAGTAGTATAGGGGGGGGTCAGCCCCAGCATTTT. Encoded protein: CASSIGGGQPQHF.

This rearrangement joins TRBV7-9 to TRBJ1-6; D unclear. Trimming left V 10 bases short and J 9 bases short, with 13 bases between. The CDR3 is 12 residues long. CDR1 and CDR2 from the germline V gene are SEHNR and FQNEAQ (reference sequence). The CDR3 loop is CATDSVGSPLHF. CDR3 bases: TGTGCCACCGATTCGGTCGGTTCACCCCTCCACTTT.

This clone was observed once. The chain uses TRBV6-5 and TRBJ1-6; TRBD1 matches at 7 bases. V shed 2 bases, J shed 8 bases, and the junction held 3 bases outside the gene matches. Germline V lookup: CDR1 MNHEY, CDR2 SVGAGI. The CDR3 runs 14 residues. CDR3 coding DNA: TGTGCCAGCAGTTACAGGGGGCCCTATTCACCCCTCCACTTT. Translated: CASSYRGPYSPLHF.

This chain uses TRBV19 with TRBJ2-3; 10 nucleotides agree with TRBD1. The CDR3 runs to 19 residues. Germline trimming cut 6 bases from V and 2 bases from J; bases unmatched to any gene: 17. The germline gives CDR1 LNHDA, CDR2 SQIVND (reference sequence). The CDR3 region is CASRPRDRGILGDTDTQYF. DNA for the CDR3: TGTGCCAGTAGGCCACGGGACAGGGGCATACTTGGTGACACAGATACGCAGTATTTT.

This clone was recorded only once. The chain recombines TRBV19 with TRBJ2-2; D is ambiguous. Looked up from germline, CDR1 is LNHDA and CDR2 is SQIVND (reference sequence). V was shortened by 9 bases and J by 5 bases, with 10 bases between the two germline ends. There are 12 residues in the CDR3. The CDR3: CASPDWTGELFF. DNA of the CDR3: TGTGCCAGCCCCGACTGGACCGGGGAGCTGTTTTTT.

The chain combines TRBV19 with TRBJ2-3, with TRBD1 as a possible D gene (6 bases). V was trimmed by 6 bases and J by 1 base, leaving 17 bases between them. This CDR3 is built from 16 residues. CDR1 is LNHDA and CDR2 is SQIVND in the germline V gene (reference sequence). The CDR3 DNA is TGTGCCAGTAGCAACCCACAGGGCCGGGGCACAGATACGCAGTATTTT. It encodes CASSNPQGRGTDTQYF.

The count of this clone is one. In DNA form, the CDR3 reads TGTGCCAGCAGCTCGGCAGGGGCCCAGCCCCAGCATTTT. This translates into CASSSAGAQPQHF. The chain carries TRBV7-2 and TRBJ1-5, with D possibly being TRBD1 (6 bases). Trimming cost V 4 bases and J 7 bases, with 11 bases left between them. The CDR3 runs 13 residues. Germline CDR1 is SGHTA and CDR2 is FQGNSA.

The chain couples TRBV10-3 to TRBJ2-7; D is possibly TRBD2 (6 bases). CDR1 ENHRY and CDR2 SYGVKD come from the germline V gene. The CDR3 has 14 amino acids. V lost 6 bases and J lost 6, with 18 bases in between. The CDR3 sequence: CAIRTGTPRGEQYF. CDR3 sequence (DNA): TGTGCCATCAGGACCGGGACTCCTCGGGGCGAGCAGTACTTC.

This clone was detected a few times. The chain is built from TRBV12-5 and TRBJ1-5; tentative D call: TRBD1 (6 bases). Trimming removed 3 bases from V and 6 bases from J, with 12 bases in between. The CDR3 has 14 residues. The germline V gene has CDR1 LGHNT and CDR2 FRNRAP. The CDR3 here is CASGLSGEGQPQHF. The CDR3 DNA follows: TGTGCTAGTGGTTTATCAGGGGAGGGTCAGCCCCAGCATTTT. Full variable domain (remainder filled in from reference TRBV12-5 and TRBJ1-5): DARVTQTPRHKVTEMGQEVTMRCQPILGHNTVFWYRQTMMQGLELLAYFRNRAPLDDSGMPKDRFSAEMPDATLATLKIQPSEPRDSAVYFCASGLSGEGQPQHFGDGTRLSIL.

The V call is TRBV18, the J call TRBJ2-3, with 9 bases aligning to TRBD2. V dropped 2 bases and J dropped 4; count of bases not matched to a gene: 22. The CDR3 has 21 residues. In germline, CDR1 is KGHSH, CDR2 LQKENI. The CDR3 protein is CASSPIRASGTEFRGADTQYF. CDR3 DNA sequence: TGTGCCAGCTCACCAATTCGGGCTAGCGGGACGGAGTTTCGTGGCGCAGATACGCAGTATTTT.

The chain has TRBV6-6 and TRBJ2-7, with D perhaps matching TRBD1 (5 bases). Germline lookup yields CDR1 MNHNY and CDR2 SVGAGI (reference sequence). Trimming took off 7 bases at V and 1 base at J, with 20 bases between the two ends. CDR3 length equals 16 residues. The CDR3 bases are TGTGCCAGCAACTCTGGACACGGCAGGATATCCTACGAGCAGTACTTC. Translation: CASNSGHGRISYEQYF.

CDR3 protein: CASGQNRGARSLPCEQYF. CDR3 nucleotide sequence: TGTGCCAGCGGACAAAATCGCGGGGCCAGGAGCCTCCCTTGCGAGCAGTACTTC. V usage is TRBV21-1 and J usage is TRBJ2-7; the listed D gene, TRBD2, was not tested against the DNA. TRBV21-1 is a pseudogene locus. The CDR3 has 18 amino acids.

V and J are TRBV11-3 and TRBJ2-5; perhaps TRBD2 as D (6 bases). CDR1 SGHNT and CDR2 YENEEA come from the germline V gene. Trimming cost V 4 bases and J 4 bases, with 13 bases left between them. CDR3 size: 14 residues. CDR3: CASSSPQGGETQYF. For the CDR3, the DNA is TGTGCCAGCAGCTCGCCGCAGGGAGGAGAGACCCAGTACTTC.

The chain uses TRBV7-9 and TRBJ1-6, with 9 bases lining up with TRBD1. The CDR3 spans 16 residues. The V gene end was trimmed by 7 bases and the J gene end by 10 bases; junction bases not matched to a gene: 14. Germline loops: CDR1 SEHNR, CDR2 FQNEAQ (reference sequence). The DNA for the CDR3 is TGTGCCAGCAACCCGATTCCGGGACAGGGAAACTCACCCCTCCACTTT. Translation gives CASNPIPGQGNSPLHF.

V is TRBV7-2 and J is TRBJ2-7; D not resolved. Germline loops: CDR1 SGHTA, CDR2 FQGNSA. Deletions cut 6 bases from V and 0 bases from J, with 21 bases between. The CDR3 is made up of 17 amino acids. CDR3 sequence (DNA): TGTGCCAGCAGTTCCTTGCCCATAAACTCTCTCTCCTACGAGCAGTACTTC. Protein sequence: CASSSLPINSLSYEQYF.

CDR3 DNA: TGTGCCAGCAGGGGGCAGCTTAGCAATCAGCCCCAGCATTTT. This gives the protein CASRGQLSNQPQHF. The rearrangement joins TRBV6-5 to TRBJ1-5; D possibly corresponds to TRBD1 (5 bases). Germline CDR1 and CDR2: MNHEY and SVGAGI. CDR3 length: 14 amino acids. Trimming removed 6 bases from V and 0 bases from J, with 9 bases in between.

This rearrangement joins TRBV9 to TRBJ2-7; the D gene is possibly TRBD2 (7 bases). This CDR3 has 14 amino acids. V dropped 4 bases and J dropped 6 bases, with 17 bases sitting between them. Germline values: CDR1 SGDLS, CDR2 YYNGEE. CDR3 sequence (DNA): TGTGCCAGCAGCAAAGGCGAGGGGGGGCGCGAGCAGTACTTC. Its translation: CASSKGEGGREQYF.

The genes are TRBV28 and TRBJ2-1; no clear D gene. Trimming left V 2 bases short and J 0 bases short, with 5 bases between. Per the germline V gene, CDR1 is MDHEN and CDR2 is SYDVKM. CDR3 length: 14 amino acids. For the CDR3, the DNA is TGTGCCAGCAGTTTACCCAGCTCCTACAATGAGCAGTTCTTC. Amino acids: CASSLPSSYNEQFF.

This rearrangement joins TRBV6-1 to TRBJ2-2; TRBD2 matches at 10 bases. The CDR3 sequence is 16 residues long. With V trimmed by 4 bases and J by 3 bases, 5 bases remained unmatched. The germline V gene has CDR1 MNHNS and CDR2 SASEGT. The CDR3 protein is CASSALAGDDTGELFF. CDR3 bases: TGTGCCAGCAGTGCTCTAGCGGGGGATGACACCGGGGAGCTGTTTTTT.

The genes are TRBV4-1 and TRBJ2-7; a weak D match, TRBD1 (5 bases). CDR3 length equals 16 residues. Trimming stripped 0 bases from V and 3 bases from J, with 15 bases between. Germline assignment: CDR1 MGHRA and CDR2 YSYEKL. CDR3 region: CASSQDPQGANYEQYF. DNA of the CDR3: TGCGCCAGCAGCCAAGATCCCCAAGGGGCCAACTACGAGCAGTACTTC.

The gene calls are TRBV5-1 and TRBJ2-2, with D maybe TRBD2 (5 bases). Germline CDR1 SGHRS, CDR2 YFSETQ. There are 14 residues in the CDR3. V shed 1 base and J shed 8 bases, with 12 bases lying between them. CDR3 amino acids: CASSLSERWGELFF. The DNA of the CDR3 is TGCGCCAGCAGCTTGTCTGAGCGGTGGGGGGAGCTGTTTTTT.